A selection of T cell receptor beta chains follows, all from one sample in a study of PD-1 blockade in mismatch repair-deficient tumors. Profiling relied on immunoSEQ multiplex PCR, and the TCRdb table lists in-frame clones only, not all of them. The sample contains roughly 84,000 clones, roughly 80% of which appear only once. Material: peripheral blood, obtained 12 weeks after starting pembrolizumab. Receptors were obtained from an adult with mismatch repair-deficient cancer. CDR3s include the opening cysteine and the closing phenylalanine or tryptophan. D genes are given only for firm matches. Clone size, where shown, is once, few, many, or a class for clones that have expanded.

CDR3 length: 16
J gene: TRBJ2-1
clone size: NA
V gene: TRBV10-2
D gene: NA
CDR3 protein: CASQPKWDSPYNEQFF
CDR3 DNA: TGCGCCAGCCAGCCTAAATGGGATTCCCCCTACAATGAGCAGTTCTTC

CDR3 length: 13
J gene: TRBJ2-3
clone size: NA
V gene: TRBV29-1
D gene: NA
CDR3 protein: CSVDIGVTDTQYF
CDR3 DNA: TGCAGCGTTGACATTGGGGTCACAGATACGCAGTATTTT

CDR3 length: 20
J gene: TRBJ2-6
clone size: NA
V gene: TRBV19
D gene: TRBD2
CDR3 protein: CASSIPRLAASSSGANVLTF
CDR3 DNA: TGTGCCAGTAGTATACCCCGTCTAGCGGCGAGTTCCTCTGGGGCCAACGTCCTGACTTTC

CDR3 length: 15
J gene: TRBJ2-1
clone size: once
V gene: TRBV4-1
D gene: NA
CDR3 protein: CASSPVVGTGNEQFF
CDR3 DNA: TGCGCCAGCAGCCCGGTTGTGGGGACGGGGAATGAGCAGTTCTTC

CDR3 length: 15
J gene: TRBJ2-7
clone size: few
V gene: TRBV5-1
D gene: NA
CDR3 protein: CASKVDERSSYEQYF
CDR3 DNA: TGCGCCAGCAAGGTGGATGAGCGCAGCTCCTACGAGCAGTACTTC

CDR3 length: 13
J gene: TRBJ1-5
clone size: NA
V gene: TRBV25-1
D gene: NA
CDR3 protein: CASVSEWDQPQHF
CDR3 DNA: TGTGCCAGCGTCAGCGAATGGGATCAGCCCCAGCATTTT

CDR3 length: 15
J gene: TRBJ2-5
clone size: once
V gene: TRBV5-1
D gene: TRBD2
CDR3 protein: CASSLSGGEQETQYF
CDR3 DNA: TGCGCCAGCAGCTTGTCCGGGGGGGAACAAGAGACCCAGTACTTC

CDR3 length: 16
J gene: TRBJ2-2
clone size: NA
V gene: TRBV4-3
D gene: NA
CDR3 protein: CASSQESGTNTGELFF
CDR3 DNA: TGCGCCAGCAGCCAAGAGTCAGGAACGAACACCGGGGAGCTGTTTTTT

CDR3 length: 15
J gene: TRBJ2-1
clone size: NA
V gene: TRBV27
D gene: NA
CDR3 protein: CVSSRGKQGNNEQFF
CDR3 DNA: TGTGTCAGCAGTCGTGGTAAACAGGGTAACAATGAGCAGTTCTTC

CDR3 length: 12
J gene: TRBJ2-7
clone size: NA
V gene: TRBV19
D gene: NA
CDR3 protein: CASTRGYGEQYF
CDR3 DNA: TGTGCCAGTACCCGAGGCTATGGGGAGCAGTACTTC

CDR3 length: 15
J gene: TRBJ2-1
clone size: NA
V gene: TRBV19
D gene: NA
CDR3 protein: CASSYQEISYNEQFF
CDR3 DNA: TGTGCCAGTAGTTATCAAGAGATCTCCTACAATGAGCAGTTCTTC

CDR3 length: 14
J gene: TRBJ1-2
clone size: NA
V gene: TRBV7-2
D gene: TRBD1
CDR3 protein: CASSLYGTADGYTF
CDR3 DNA: TGTGCCAGCAGCCTGTATGGGACAGCGGATGGCTACACCTTC

CDR3 length: 14
J gene: TRBJ2-1
clone size: NA
V gene: TRBV7-2
D gene: TRBD2
CDR3 protein: CASSPVAGSNEQFF
CDR3 DNA: TGTGCCAGCAGCCCCGTAGCGGGATCGAATGAGCAGTTCTTC

CDR3 length: 15
J gene: TRBJ1-2
clone size: few
V gene: TRBV27
D gene: TRBD1
CDR3 protein: CASRESQGDWYGYTF
CDR3 DNA: TGTGCCAGCAGGGAATCACAGGGGGATTGGTATGGCTACACCTTC

CDR3 length: 13
J gene: TRBJ2-7
clone size: NA
V gene: TRBV5-1
D gene: NA
CDR3 protein: CASTGRGSNEQYF
CDR3 DNA: TGCGCCAGCACGGGGCGGGGTTCCAACGAGCAGTACTTC

CDR3 length: 11
J gene: TRBJ1-2
clone size: NA
V gene: TRBV6-6
D gene: NA
CDR3 protein: CAIERGQGYTF
CDR3 DNA: TGTGCCATCGAGCGGGGACAAGGCTACACCTTC

CDR3 length: 14
J gene: TRBJ1-1
clone size: NA
V gene: TRBV5-1
D gene: TRBD1
CDR3 protein: CASSLDRGQTEAFF
CDR3 DNA: TGCGCCAGCAGCTTGGACAGGGGGCAGACTGAAGCTTTCTTT

CDR3 length: 16
J gene: TRBJ2-7
clone size: NA
V gene: TRBV7-3
D gene: TRBD2
CDR3 protein: CASSLAGGRDTYEQYF
CDR3 DNA: TGTGCCAGCAGCTTAGCGGGAGGGCGGGACACCTACGAGCAGTACTTC

CDR3 length: 16
J gene: TRBJ1-2
clone size: NA
V gene: TRBV5-6
D gene: TRBD1
CDR3 protein: CASSFLSDREGFGYTF
CDR3 DNA: TGTGCCAGCAGCTTTCTGTCCGACAGGGAAGGATTTGGCTACACCTTC

CDR3 length: 18
J gene: TRBJ2-3
clone size: few
V gene: TRBV27
D gene: TRBD1
CDR3 protein: CASSLSGLDRGSYGTQYF
CDR3 DNA: TGTGCCAGCTCCTTAAGTGGCCTTGACAGGGGGAGTTACGGGACGCAGTATTTT

CDR3 length: 15
J gene: TRBJ2-7
clone size: NA
V gene: TRBV5-1
D gene: NA
CDR3 protein: CASSSMAGSSYEQYF
CDR3 DNA: TGCGCCAGCAGCTCCATGGCCGGCAGCTCCTACGAGCAGTACTTC

CDR3 length: 14
J gene: TRBJ2-1
clone size: NA
V gene: TRBV6-5
D gene: NA
CDR3 protein: CASSYSRQYNEQFF
CDR3 DNA: TGTGCCAGCAGTTACTCGAGACAGTACAATGAGCAGTTCTTC

CDR3 length: 16
J gene: TRBJ2-1
clone size: NA
V gene: TRBV21-1
D gene: NA
CDR3 protein: CASSKGGTGTYNEQFF
CDR3 DNA: TGTGCCAGCAGCAAAGGCGGGACAGGGACATACAATGAGCAGTTCTTC

CDR3 length: 13
J gene: TRBJ1-1
clone size: NA
V gene: TRBV10-2
D gene: TRBD1
CDR3 protein: CASRTGGRTEAFF
CDR3 DNA: TGCGCCAGCAGGACAGGGGGCAGAACTGAAGCTTTCTTT

CDR3 length: 14
J gene: TRBJ1-1
clone size: NA
V gene: TRBV5-1
D gene: NA
CDR3 protein: CASSLDRPNAEAFF
CDR3 DNA: TGCGCCAGCAGCTTGGACAGGCCGAACGCTGAAGCTTTCTTT

CDR3 length: 14
J gene: TRBJ2-2
clone size: NA
V gene: TRBV25-1
D gene: TRBD2
CDR3 protein: CASLGLGNTGELFF
CDR3 DNA: TGTGCCAGCCTGGGACTAGGGAACACCGGGGAGCTGTTTTTT

CDR3 length: 16
J gene: TRBJ1-4
clone size: NA
V gene: TRBV15
D gene: NA
CDR3 protein: CATSRSSQATNEKLFF
CDR3 DNA: TGTGCCACCAGCAGGTCGTCCCAAGCAACTAATGAAAAACTGTTTTTT

CDR3 length: 16
J gene: TRBJ1-4
clone size: NA
V gene: TRBV5-1
D gene: TRBD1
CDR3 protein: CASSFRDRALNEKLFF
CDR3 DNA: TGCGCCAGCAGCTTCCGGGACAGGGCACTCAATGAAAAACTGTTTTTT

CDR3 length: 14
J gene: TRBJ1-2
clone size: NA
V gene: TRBV7-9
D gene: NA
CDR3 protein: CASSSSAGLYGYTF
CDR3 DNA: TGTGCCAGCAGCTCGTCGGCAGGACTCTATGGCTACACCTTC

CDR3 length: 14
J gene: TRBJ1-4
clone size: once
V gene: TRBV18
D gene: TRBD1
CDR3 protein: CASSPQGADEKLFF
CDR3 DNA: TGTGCCAGCTCACCCCAGGGGGCAGATGAAAAACTGTTTTTT

CDR3 length: 15
J gene: TRBJ2-7
clone size: NA
V gene: TRBV30
D gene: NA
CDR3 protein: CAWSEGSGVYYEQYF
CDR3 DNA: TGTGCCTGGAGTGAGGGGTCAGGGGTTTATTACGAGCAGTACTTC

CDR3 length: 14
J gene: TRBJ2-6
clone size: NA
V gene: TRBV7-5
D gene: NA
CDR3 protein: CARSPQGGANVLTF
CDR3 DNA: TGTGCCAGAAGCCCCCAAGGCGGGGCCAACGTCCTGACTTTC

CDR3 length: 14
J gene: TRBJ1-2
clone size: medium-sized
V gene: TRBV18
D gene: TRBD1
CDR3 protein: CASSPPSGGGGYTF
CDR3 DNA: TGTGCCAGCTCACCACCTTCAGGGGGCGGAGGCTACACCTTC

CDR3 length: 16
J gene: TRBJ2-1
clone size: NA
V gene: TRBV12-5
D gene: TRBD2
CDR3 protein: CASGPSGVSLSSEQFF
CDR3 DNA: TGTGCTAGTGGTCCCAGCGGGGTAAGCCTCTCCAGTGAGCAGTTCTTC

CDR3 length: 14
J gene: TRBJ1-3
clone size: NA
V gene: TRBV15
D gene: TRBD1
CDR3 protein: CATRRQGLRNTIYF
CDR3 DNA: TGTGCCACCAGGAGACAGGGTCTTCGAAACACCATATATTTT

CDR3 length: 18
J gene: TRBJ1-2
clone size: NA
V gene: TRBV7-2
D gene: TRBD1
CDR3 protein: CASSSVWGQRRYNYGYTF
CDR3 DNA: TGTGCCAGCAGCTCCGTTTGGGGACAGCGACGATATAACTATGGCTACACCTTC

CDR3 length: 11
J gene: TRBJ1-2
clone size: NA
V gene: TRBV19
D gene: NA
CDR3 protein: CASSDTWGYTF
CDR3 DNA: TGTGCCAGTAGTGATACTTGGGGCTACACCTTC

CDR3 length: 14
J gene: TRBJ2-1
clone size: NA
V gene: TRBV18
D gene: NA
CDR3 protein: CASSLTGVYNEQFF
CDR3 DNA: TGTGCCAGCTCACTAACCGGGGTATACAATGAGCAGTTCTTC

CDR3 length: 13
J gene: TRBJ2-1
clone size: NA
V gene: TRBV7-6
D gene: TRBD2
CDR3 protein: CASSPSGPGEQFF
CDR3 DNA: TGTGCCAGCAGCCCTAGCGGCCCGGGAGAGCAGTTCTTC

CDR3 length: 14
J gene: TRBJ2-1
clone size: NA
V gene: TRBV10-2
D gene: NA
CDR3 protein: CASSRVRSYNEQFF
CDR3 DNA: TGCGCCAGCAGTAGGGTCCGCTCCTACAATGAGCAGTTCTTC

CDR3 length: 18
J gene: TRBJ2-7
clone size: NA
V gene: TRBV9
D gene: TRBD1
CDR3 protein: CASSVNPSPTGASTEQYF
CDR3 DNA: TGTGCCAGCAGCGTAAACCCCTCCCCGACAGGGGCTTCGACCGAGCAGTACTTC

CDR3 length: 17
J gene: TRBJ1-5
clone size: NA
V gene: TRBV19
D gene: NA
CDR3 protein: CASSQGTFEIENQPQHF
CDR3 DNA: TGTGCCAGTAGCCAAGGGACATTTGAGATAGAGAATCAGCCCCAGCATTTT

CDR3 length: 16
J gene: TRBJ2-1
clone size: NA
V gene: TRBV9
D gene: NA
CDR3 protein: CASSVVMGGAYNEQFF
CDR3 DNA: TGTGCCAGCAGCGTAGTCATGGGGGGAGCCTACAATGAGCAGTTCTTC

CDR3 length: 15
J gene: TRBJ2-1
clone size: NA
V gene: TRBV5-1
D gene: NA
CDR3 protein: CASSPPARNSDEQFF
CDR3 DNA: TGCGCCAGCAGCCCACCGGCTCGGAACAGCGATGAGCAGTTCTTC

CDR3 length: 17
J gene: TRBJ1-5
clone size: NA
V gene: TRBV19
D gene: NA
CDR3 protein: CASSMTVRVYRDQPQHF
CDR3 DNA: TGTGCCAGTAGTATGACCGTCAGGGTTTACAGGGATCAGCCCCAGCATTTT

CDR3 length: 14
J gene: TRBJ2-1
clone size: many
V gene: TRBV6-1
D gene: TRBD1
CDR3 protein: CASSKDRASNEQFF
CDR3 DNA: TGTGCCAGCAGTAAGGACAGGGCCTCCAATGAGCAGTTCTTC

CDR3 length: 13
J gene: TRBJ2-7
clone size: once
V gene: TRBV6-1
D gene: NA
CDR3 protein: CASSDSYADEQYF
CDR3 DNA: TGTGCCAGCAGTGATTCGTATGCGGACGAGCAGTACTTC

CDR3 length: 15
J gene: TRBJ1-5
clone size: few
V gene: TRBV6-1
D gene: NA
CDR3 protein: CASSEEILWSQPQHF
CDR3 DNA: TGTGCCAGCAGTGAAGAAATTTTGTGGTCCCAGCCCCAGCATTTT